Following are 5 T cell receptor beta chains from one sample sequenced in a study of beta chain features in type 1 diabetes. Study results and caveats: In all four CD4+ subsets, TCRB CDR3 length was significantly, moderately reduced in type 1 diabetes.

The isolated RNA, all of it, was reverse transcribed, so expressed TCRB transcripts were what got sequenced. Profiling relied on immunoSEQ multiplex PCR, and the TCRdb table lists in-frame clones only, not all of them. The repertoire includes around 250,000 clones, approximately 25% of them detected once, and 0.012% sits in the top ten. Which antigens these TCRs recognize remains unknown. The sample comprised naive CD4+ T cells from blood. These receptors all stem from a woman in her 30s with type 1 diabetes.

DNA for the CDR3: TGTGCCAGCAGTTTCATTAGTCAGGGACAGCTGAAAAACATTCAGTACTTC. It codes for CASSFISQGQLKNIQYF. The genes are TRBV28 and TRBJ2-4; 7 positions agree with TRBD1. Trimming took 3 bases from V and 4 from J; bases not matched to a gene: 12. The CDR3 length is 17 residues. CDR1 MDHEN and CDR2 SYDVKM come from the germline V gene.

This clone is a singleton in its sample. V usage is TRBV5-1 and J usage is TRBJ2-1; weak D call: TRBD2 (5 bases). The germline V gene encodes CDR1 SGHRS and CDR2 YFSETQ. The V end lost 2 bases, the J end lost 3 bases, and 12 bases lay between the germline ends. CDR3 size: 15 residues. The CDR3, as DNA: TGCGCCAGCAGCTTTATCGTCGAGGGCTACAATGAGCAGTTCTTC. It specifies CASSFIVEGYNEQFF.

This chain uses TRBV5-1 with TRBJ2-7, with D maybe TRBD1 (6 bases). There are 14 residues in the CDR3. V dropped 1 base and J dropped 6 bases, with 14 bases sitting between them. CDR1 and CDR2 (germline): SGHRS, YFSETQ. The CDR3 DNA follows: TGCGCCAGCAGCTTGCCGACTACAGGGACCGAGCAGTACTTC. Translation: CASSLPTTGTEQYF.

This clone was counted a few times. The chain has TRBV15 and TRBJ2-7, with 7 bases matching TRBD2. Germline V CDR1 and CDR2: LNHNV, YYDKDF (reference sequence). V lost 11 bases and J lost 2; bases outside the gene matches: 9. The CDR3 totals 13 residues. CDR3: CAASTGGAYEQYF. CDR3 in DNA: TGTGCCGCCTCAACGGGGGGAGCCTACGAGCAGTACTTC.

The J gene is TRBJ2-3, the V gene TRBV5-4, with a tentative D call TRBD2 (6 bases). Germline V gives CDR1 SGHNT, CDR2 YYREEE (reference sequence). Trimming took 0 bases from V and 2 from J, leaving 7 bases between them. The CDR3 totals 14 residues. Written as DNA, the CDR3 is TGTGCCAGCAGCTTGGAGCGGGTCACAGATACGCAGTATTTT. The encoded protein is CASSLERVTDTQYF.